The clone carrying this T cell receptor (beta chain) was detected a few times. Its antigen is unknown. The TCRbeta library was prepared with unique molecular identifiers. Via MiXCR, TCRdb re-called the PCR reads, giving one row per CDR3 protein. The sample shows hundreds of thousands of distinct CDR3 sequences, under 15% of them seen only once. Germline V gives CDR1 LNHDA, CDR2 SQIVND (reference sequence). V dropped 6 bases and J dropped 4 bases, with 18 bases sitting between them. CDR3 size: 15 residues. This entry is derived from a study of T-cell reconstitution after alpha-beta-depleted transplantation in children. Overall study findings and caveats: Some patients' high day-60 TCRbeta diversity was traced to surviving recipient T cells and thymic progenitors. Diversity and T-cell counts at one year after transplant derived mostly from new T cells. As was reported, about two months after transplant, alpha-beta T cells came from several hundred expanded graft clones.

The sequence was collected from a male patient under 18 who had a stem cell transplant for acute myeloid leukemia, so the T cells may come from the graft donor. The sample here was PBMCs, mostly from graft donor cells, taken 360 days after TCRalphabeta/CD19-depleted stem cell transplant. The chain recombines TRBV19 with TRBJ2-5, with TRBD1 as a possible D gene (6 bases). The CDR3 nucleotides read TGTGCCAGTAGCCAGGCGACAGGCGGAAGAGAGACCCAGTACTTC. As protein: CASSQATGGRETQYF.